The present TCR beta chain was sequenced within a study of beta chain features in type 1 diabetes. The CDR3 loop spans 18 amino acids. The germline V gene has CDR1 MRHNA and CDR2 SNTAGT. Deletions cut 0 bases from V and 0 bases from J, with 15 bases between. Each donor gave one heparinised blood draw averaging around 120 mL. The investigators reverse transcribed all of the isolated RNA, so they sequenced expressed TCRB transcripts. Sequencing was performed with immunoSEQ multiplex PCR; in TCRdb, only in-frame clones are kept and a portion is missing. The sample includes 900,000 or so clones, roughly 16% of them seen just once.

Sample: naive CD4+ T cells from blood. The sequence was obtained from a woman aged 18-35 years in good health. The chain couples TRBV6-4 to TRBJ1-3; no definite D call. The CDR3 region is CASSDSKAGSTSGNTIYF. The CDR3, as DNA: TGTGCCAGCAGTGACTCTAAGGCGGGATCAACCTCTGGAAACACCATATATTTT.